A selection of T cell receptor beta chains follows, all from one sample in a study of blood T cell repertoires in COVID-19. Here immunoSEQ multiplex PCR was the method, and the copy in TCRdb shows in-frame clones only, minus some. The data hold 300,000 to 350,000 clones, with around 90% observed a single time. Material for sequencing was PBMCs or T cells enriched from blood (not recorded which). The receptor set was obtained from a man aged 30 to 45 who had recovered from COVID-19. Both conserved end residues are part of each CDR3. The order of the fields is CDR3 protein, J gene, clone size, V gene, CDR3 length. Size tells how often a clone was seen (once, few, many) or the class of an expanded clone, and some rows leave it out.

cdr3_aa: CASSLTVWGGSPLHF
j_call: TRBJ1-6
clone_size: once
v_call: TRBV6-5
cdr3_length: 15

cdr3_aa: CASSLGLAGSPLHF
j_call: TRBJ1-6
clone_size: NA
v_call: TRBV7-2
cdr3_length: 14

cdr3_aa: CASSQGGGYTF
j_call: TRBJ1-2
clone_size: NA
v_call: TRBV6-4
cdr3_length: 11

cdr3_aa: CASSIAPAYEQYF
j_call: TRBJ2-7
clone_size: NA
v_call: TRBV19
cdr3_length: 13

cdr3_aa: CASSPRGQGGQPQHF
j_call: TRBJ1-5
clone_size: NA
v_call: TRBV7-8
cdr3_length: 15

cdr3_aa: CSAGTGSPGELFF
j_call: TRBJ2-2
clone_size: NA
v_call: TRBV29-1
cdr3_length: 13

cdr3_aa: CASSEAPTGGHGYTF
j_call: TRBJ1-2
clone_size: many
v_call: TRBV6-1
cdr3_length: 15

cdr3_aa: CASSFVGTGGDEQFF
j_call: TRBJ2-1
clone_size: NA
v_call: TRBV11-3
cdr3_length: 15

cdr3_aa: CASSPGGGLSYEQYF
j_call: TRBJ2-7
clone_size: NA
v_call: TRBV7-9
cdr3_length: 15

cdr3_aa: CASSPATGGRGYTF
j_call: TRBJ1-2
clone_size: NA
v_call: TRBV5-1
cdr3_length: 14

cdr3_aa: CASSPPFGEQYF
j_call: TRBJ2-7
clone_size: once
v_call: TRBV18
cdr3_length: 12

cdr3_aa: CASSNLGQGARETQYF
j_call: TRBJ2-5
clone_size: NA
v_call: TRBV7-2
cdr3_length: 16

cdr3_aa: CASSEQELSYEQYF
j_call: TRBJ2-7
clone_size: NA
v_call: TRBV9
cdr3_length: 14

cdr3_aa: CAWSSGVEDTQYF
j_call: TRBJ2-3
clone_size: NA
v_call: TRBV30
cdr3_length: 13

cdr3_aa: CASSESGVGETQYF
j_call: TRBJ2-5
clone_size: NA
v_call: TRBV2
cdr3_length: 14

cdr3_aa: CASSPGQQEEAFF
j_call: TRBJ1-1
clone_size: NA
v_call: TRBV18
cdr3_length: 13

cdr3_aa: CASSATGATYEQYF
j_call: TRBJ2-7
clone_size: NA
v_call: TRBV7-2
cdr3_length: 14

cdr3_aa: CASSQDPETGVSYEQYF
j_call: TRBJ2-7
clone_size: NA
v_call: TRBV4-2
cdr3_length: 17

cdr3_aa: CASSLSPRTEAFF
j_call: TRBJ1-1
clone_size: NA
v_call: TRBV12-3/TRBV12-4
cdr3_length: 13

cdr3_aa: CASRATGLATNEKLFF
j_call: TRBJ1-4
clone_size: NA
v_call: TRBV2
cdr3_length: 16

cdr3_aa: CASSAGTGSRRQETQYF
j_call: TRBJ2-5
clone_size: NA
v_call: TRBV11-3
cdr3_length: 17

cdr3_aa: CASSDLGTGTGITGELFF
j_call: TRBJ2-2
clone_size: NA
v_call: TRBV2
cdr3_length: 18

cdr3_aa: CASSLGDRINYGYTF
j_call: TRBJ1-2
clone_size: few
v_call: TRBV11-2
cdr3_length: 15

cdr3_aa: CASSQDSAGGSSGANVLTF
j_call: TRBJ2-6
clone_size: NA
v_call: TRBV4-2
cdr3_length: 19

cdr3_aa: CASSPSSPRGNEQFF
j_call: TRBJ2-1
clone_size: NA
v_call: TRBV4-1
cdr3_length: 15

cdr3_aa: CASSLSTGGLGEAFF
j_call: TRBJ1-1
clone_size: NA
v_call: TRBV5-1
cdr3_length: 15

cdr3_aa: CSVPDRGSEKLFF
j_call: TRBJ1-4
clone_size: NA
v_call: TRBV29-1
cdr3_length: 13

cdr3_aa: CASSFQGQKNSPLHF
j_call: TRBJ1-6
clone_size: NA
v_call: TRBV11-2
cdr3_length: 15

cdr3_aa: CASSQETTGPSGANVLTF
j_call: TRBJ2-6
clone_size: NA
v_call: TRBV4-2
cdr3_length: 18

cdr3_aa: CASSPQGGTYEQYF
j_call: TRBJ2-7
clone_size: once
v_call: TRBV7-9
cdr3_length: 14

cdr3_aa: CASTETGDRDVEKLFF
j_call: TRBJ1-4
clone_size: NA
v_call: TRBV21-1
cdr3_length: 16

cdr3_aa: CASSLRPDTQYF
j_call: TRBJ2-3
clone_size: NA
v_call: TRBV14
cdr3_length: 12

cdr3_aa: CASSRTSGGQTQYF
j_call: TRBJ2-3
clone_size: NA
v_call: TRBV25-1
cdr3_length: 14

cdr3_aa: CASSQQGRDGYTF
j_call: TRBJ1-2
clone_size: NA
v_call: TRBV5-4
cdr3_length: 13

cdr3_aa: CARATGPNTEAFF
j_call: TRBJ1-1
clone_size: NA
v_call: TRBV2
cdr3_length: 13

cdr3_aa: CASSLVPGREQYF
j_call: TRBJ2-7
clone_size: NA
v_call: TRBV7-2
cdr3_length: 13

cdr3_aa: CASSPDRGSEKLFF
j_call: TRBJ1-4
clone_size: few
v_call: TRBV5-1
cdr3_length: 14

cdr3_aa: CASSLPPPGAYEQYF
j_call: TRBJ2-7
clone_size: NA
v_call: TRBV28
cdr3_length: 15

cdr3_aa: CSVQEEGAFRVNYGYTF
j_call: TRBJ1-2
clone_size: NA
v_call: TRBV29-1
cdr3_length: 17

cdr3_aa: CASSKRGRDRSSGANVLTF
j_call: TRBJ2-6
clone_size: NA
v_call: TRBV21-1
cdr3_length: 19

cdr3_aa: CASSPTSGGEQFF
j_call: TRBJ2-1
clone_size: NA
v_call: TRBV19
cdr3_length: 13

cdr3_aa: CASRAQGYSNQPQHF
j_call: TRBJ1-5
clone_size: NA
v_call: TRBV6-5
cdr3_length: 15

cdr3_aa: CASSPLGLAGGGETQYF
j_call: TRBJ2-5
clone_size: NA
v_call: TRBV18
cdr3_length: 17